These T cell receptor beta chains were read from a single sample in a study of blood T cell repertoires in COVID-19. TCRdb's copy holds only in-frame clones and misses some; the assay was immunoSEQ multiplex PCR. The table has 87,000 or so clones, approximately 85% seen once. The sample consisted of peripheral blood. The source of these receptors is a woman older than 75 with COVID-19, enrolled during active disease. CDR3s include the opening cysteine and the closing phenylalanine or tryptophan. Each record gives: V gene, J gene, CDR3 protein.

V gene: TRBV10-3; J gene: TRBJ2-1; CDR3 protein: CAIRAGGLYNEQFF
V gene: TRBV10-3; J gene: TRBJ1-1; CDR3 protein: CATIDPARETEAFF
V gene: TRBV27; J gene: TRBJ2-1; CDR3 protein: CASKAMAAEQFF
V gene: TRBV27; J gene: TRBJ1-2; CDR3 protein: CASSLWAGGADNRGYTF
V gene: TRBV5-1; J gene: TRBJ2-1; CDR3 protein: CASSLVDSSYNEQFF
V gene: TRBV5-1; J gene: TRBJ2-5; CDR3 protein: CASSLEAGLETQYF
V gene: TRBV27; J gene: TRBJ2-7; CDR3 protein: CASSSYGSYEQYF
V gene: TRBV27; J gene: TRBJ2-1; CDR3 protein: CASSPGYTYNEQFF
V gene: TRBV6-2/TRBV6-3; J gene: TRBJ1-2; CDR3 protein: CASSGNRGLRYGYTF
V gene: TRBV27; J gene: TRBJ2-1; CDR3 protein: CASSLRGSSYNEQFF
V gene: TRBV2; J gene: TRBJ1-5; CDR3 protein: CASSGQVGRNQPQHF
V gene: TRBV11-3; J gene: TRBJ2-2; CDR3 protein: CASSKSTGYDTGELFF
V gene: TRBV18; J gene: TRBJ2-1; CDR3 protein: CASSPTTGTNEQFF
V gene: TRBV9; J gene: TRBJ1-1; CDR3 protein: CASSAAGMATEAFF
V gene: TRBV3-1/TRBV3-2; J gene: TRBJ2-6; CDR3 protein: CASSQETGSGANVLTF
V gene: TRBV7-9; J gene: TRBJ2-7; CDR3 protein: CASSSQGALAYEQYF
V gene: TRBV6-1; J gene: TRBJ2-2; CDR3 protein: CASNIRDTTGELFF
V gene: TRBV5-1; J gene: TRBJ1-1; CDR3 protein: CASSLGGGTEAFF
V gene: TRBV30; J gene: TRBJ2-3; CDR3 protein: CAWSVAGDLTDTQYF
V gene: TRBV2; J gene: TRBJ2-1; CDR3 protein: CASRVDSNEQFF
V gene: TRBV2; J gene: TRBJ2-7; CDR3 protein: CASRPTGAPYEQYF
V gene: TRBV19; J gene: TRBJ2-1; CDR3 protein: CASRSLGGTRYNEQFF
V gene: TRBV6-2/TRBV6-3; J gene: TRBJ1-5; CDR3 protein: CASSWTGKFSNQPQHF
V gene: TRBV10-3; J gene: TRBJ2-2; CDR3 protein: CATRTSGSGSGELFF
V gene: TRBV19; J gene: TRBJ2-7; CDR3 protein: CASRTSGSMVGRYEQYF